The 20 T cell receptor beta chains reported below all come from one sample, sequenced in a study of blood T cell repertoires in COVID-19. Assay used: immunoSEQ multiplex PCR; TCRdb lists only in-frame clones, some missing. The sample records fewer than 200,000 clones, approximately 80% being singletons. Input material: peripheral blood. Receptors were obtained from a middle-aged woman with COVID-19, enrolled during active disease.

The rearrangement uses TRBV6-4 and TRBJ2-2; D is uncertain. The V gene lost 6 bases and the J gene lost 5 bases, with 10 bases spanning the gap. The length of the CDR3 is 13 residues. Germline V gene data show CDR1 as MRHNA and CDR2 as SNTAGT. DNA of the CDR3: TGTGCCAGCAGGCCCGAGATTACCGGGGAGCTGTTTTTT. Its translation is CASRPEITGELFF.

This sequence joins TRBV29-1 and TRBJ2-1, with 9 bases matching TRBD2. The junction had 3 bases not matched to a gene; V was cut back by 4 bases and J by 2 bases. The CDR3 runs 14 residues. Germline-derived CDR1 and CDR2 are SQVTM and ANQGSEA. Here the CDR3 DNA reads TGCAGCGTTGGGCAGCGGGAGGCCTACAATGAGCAGTTCTTC. Amino acid sequence: CSVGQREAYNEQFF.

J is TRBJ1-2 and V is TRBV7-9; TRBD1 is a possible D gene (6 bases). In germline, CDR1 is SEHNR, CDR2 FQNEAQ (reference sequence). The V end lost 3 bases, the J end lost 6 bases, and 14 bases lay between the germline ends. CDR3 size: 14 residues. CDR3 sequence: CASSLGQGFDGYTF. The CDR3 region has the DNA TGTGCCAGCAGCTTGGGTCAGGGGTTCGATGGCTACACCTTC.

J is TRBJ2-5 and V is TRBV5-6, with D tentatively TRBD2 (7 bases). The CDR3 length is 14 residues. The V and J ends lost 5 bases and 5 bases respectively, with 16 bases between them. Germline values: CDR1 SGHDT, CDR2 YYEEEE. Here the CDR3 DNA reads TGTGCCAGCAGGGGGGGGGCCCCGCGGGAGACCCAGTACTTC. Translation gives CASRGGAPRETQYF.

The V and J genes are TRBV4-1 and TRBJ1-5; D might be TRBD1 (5 bases). Germline values: CDR1 MGHRA, CDR2 YSYEKL. Trimming removed 1 base from V and 5 bases from J, with 9 bases in between. The CDR3 length is 14 residues. The CDR3 coding sequence is TGCGCCAGCAGCCAAGTGCAAGGGGATCAGCCCCAGCATTTT. Protein product: CASSQVQGDQPQHF.

The chain's CDR3 is CASSLAGSSVKSYNEQFF. As DNA, the CDR3 is TGTGCCAGCAGCTTGGCGGGATCTAGCGTAAAGTCCTACAATGAGCAGTTCTTC. The chain is built from TRBV5-4 and TRBJ2-1, with D perhaps TRBD2 (6 bases). The V end was cut by 0 bases, the J end by 1 base, with 17 bases between. The CDR3 sequence is 18 residues long. The germline V gene encodes CDR1 SGHNT and CDR2 YYREEE (reference sequence).

The V gene is TRBV5-1, the J gene TRBJ2-1; 12 nucleotides match TRBD2. Unmatched junction bases numbered 5, after V lost 4 bases and J lost 3 bases. Germline V gives CDR1 SGHRS, CDR2 YFSETQ. The CDR3 loop spans 16 amino acids. The CDR3 bases are TGCGCCAGCAGCGCCGGACTAGCGGGAAGCTACAATGAGCAGTTCTTC. Protein product: CASSAGLAGSYNEQFF.

Points on this clone: This same CDR3 is encoded by further DNA sequences in the sample. The chain links TRBV27 to TRBJ1-5; no definite D call. The CDR3 runs to 15 residues. The V gene's germline CDR1 is MNHEY and CDR2 SMNVEV (reference sequence). The V and J ends lost 2 bases and 4 bases respectively, with 12 bases between them. CDR3 DNA: TGTGCCAGCAGTTTAGGAGGATTCGGTAATCAGCCCCAGCATTTT. Amino acids: CASSLGGFGNQPQHF.

This chain joins TRBV9 and TRBJ1-1, with D possibly being TRBD1 (5 bases). CDR1 and CDR2 from the germline V gene are SGDLS and YYNGEE. The CDR3 contains 14 residues. V gave up 0 bases and J gave up 2 bases, with 8 bases separating them. DNA for the CDR3: TGTGCCAGCAGCGTAGATGGGACTAACACTGAAGCTTTCTTT. This codes for CASSVDGTNTEAFF.

The chain combines TRBV11-2 with TRBJ2-3; 8 positions match TRBD1. Germline CDR1 is SGHAT and CDR2 is FQNNGV. After removal of 1 base from V and 2 bases from J, the junction contained 11 bases not matched to a gene. The CDR3 is made up of 18 amino acids. CDR3 bases: TGTGCCAGCAGCTTAGGCCTAGGGGGACAGGCGTTCACAGATACGCAGTATTTT. Its protein product is CASSLGLGGQAFTDTQYF.

This chain uses TRBV9 with TRBJ1-5, with D maybe TRBD1 (6 bases). CDR3 size: 15 residues. Germline CDR1 is SGDLS and CDR2 is YYNGEE. V was pared by 3 bases and J by 0 bases, with 10 bases between. The CDR3 sequence: CASSAGDDSNQPQHF. The CDR3 nucleotides read TGTGCCAGCAGCGCAGGGGACGATAGCAATCAGCCCCAGCATTTT. The variable domain in full, with the rest retrieved from reference TRBV9 and TRBJ1-5, is DSGVTQTPKHLITATGQRVTLRCSPRSGDLSVYWYQQSLDQGLQFLIQYYNGEERAKGNILERFSAQQFPDLHSELNLSSLELGDSALYFCASSAGDDSNQPQHFGDGTRLSIL.

The V gene is TRBV19, the J gene TRBJ1-6, with a tentative D call TRBD1 (6 bases). From germline, CDR1 is LNHDA and CDR2 SQIVND (reference sequence). V was clipped by 5 bases and J by 7 bases, with 6 bases between them. The CDR3 runs 12 residues. CDR3 sequence (DNA): TGTGCCAGTAGTCAGGGGAATTCACCCCTCCACTTT. Translating gives CASSQGNSPLHF.

The CDR3 spells CATNHRGSYEQYF. CDR3 nucleotide sequence: TGTGCCACCAACCACAGGGGCTCCTACGAGCAGTACTTC. This chain connects TRBV28 to TRBJ2-7, with 7 bases identical to TRBD1. Trimming removed 10 bases from V and 0 bases from J; junction bases left unmatched: 6. The CDR3 is 13 residues long. Germline CDR1 MDHEN, CDR2 SYDVKM.

The rearrangement links TRBV5-8 to TRBJ1-3, with 9 bases identical to TRBD1. Trimming at V came to 4 bases and at J to 0 bases, leaving 11 bases not matched to a gene. The CDR3 length is 18 residues. In germline, CDR1 is SGHTS, CDR2 YDEGEE. CDR3 region: CASSAGTGRISSGNTIYF. The CDR3 region has the DNA TGTGCCAGCAGCGCCGGGACAGGGAGAATCAGCTCTGGAAACACCATATATTTT.

V and J are TRBV5-7 and TRBJ1-3; 7 nucleotides line up with TRBD1. TRBV5-7 is reported as an ORF; its role is uncertain. J was trimmed by 3 bases and V by 4 bases; bases with no gene match: 10. The CDR3 totals 16 residues. CDR3 sequence reads: CASSRSEGAIGNTIYF. The CDR3 DNA is TGTGCCAGCAGCCGCTCGGAGGGGGCGATTGGAAACACCATATATTTT.

The genes are TRBV19 and TRBJ2-5; a weak D match, TRBD2 (7 bases). V lost 1 base and J 5 bases, leaving 14 bases between the germline ends. The CDR3 is 15 residues long. The germline CDR1 and CDR2 sequences are LNHDA and SQIVND (reference sequence). The CDR3 coding sequence is TGTGCCAGTAGTATAGGTCGGGGGGCGCGGGAGACCCAGTACTTC. It yields the protein CASSIGRGARETQYF.

This chain links TRBV14 with TRBJ2-5; 8 bases agree with TRBD1. Trimming cost V 6 bases and J 2 bases; bases outside gene matches: 8. Germline CDR1 is SGHDN and CDR2 is FVKESK. The CDR3 consists of 15 residues. This CDR3 is CASSFDRGRQETQYF. Here the CDR3 DNA reads TGTGCCAGCAGTTTCGACAGGGGCCGGCAAGAGACCCAGTACTTC.

The chain recombines TRBV18 with TRBJ1-1; 7 bases agree with TRBD1. With 5 bases clipped from V and 0 bases from J, the junction kept 12 bases outside the gene matches. This CDR3 is 17 amino acids long. CDR1 and CDR2 (germline): KGHSH, LQKENI. The CDR3 spells CASSSKQGDGLNTEAFF. DNA for the CDR3: TGTGCCAGCTCATCGAAGCAGGGGGATGGGTTGAACACTGAAGCTTTCTTT.

The rearrangement links TRBV10-3 to TRBJ2-7, with TRBD1 matching 9 bases. The V gene's germline CDR1 is ENHRY and CDR2 SYGVKD. The length of the CDR3 is 13 residues. V was clipped by 9 bases and J by 0 bases; unmatched bases: 3. The CDR3 coding sequence is TGTGCCATGGGACAGGGAGGCTCCTACGAGCAGTACTTC. This translates into CAMGQGGSYEQYF.

This chain links TRBV7-8 with TRBJ2-3, with 7 bases matching TRBD2. The J segment lost 4 bases and the V segment lost 7 bases, leaving 8 bases of the junction unmatched. Looked up from germline, CDR1 is SGHVS and CDR2 is FQNEAQ. This CDR3 has 14 residues. The CDR3 spells CASKAGDYADTQYF. The CDR3, as DNA: TGTGCCAGCAAGGCGGGGGACTACGCAGATACGCAGTATTTT. The variable domain in full, completed from reference TRBV7-8 and TRBJ2-3, reads GAGVSQSPRYKVAKRGQDVALRCDPISGHVSLFWYQQALGQGPEFLTYFQNEAQLDKSGLPSDRFFAERPEGSVSTLKIQRTQQEDSAVYLCASKAGDYADTQYFGPGTRLTVL.